This TCR beta chain was retrieved from a study of OX40 agonist ivuxolimab in advanced cancers. Background on the study: Patients were roughly 83% male with ages roughly 20 to 85, mean 60. Past anti-PD-1, anti-PD-L1 or anti-CTLA-4 therapy was accepted, and around 40% had received some. Notes on the study in general: Expanded clones tended on average to be more numerous among CD8+ T cells than CD4+.

The method was immunoSEQ multiplex PCR; TCRdb's version includes in-frame clones alone and lacks a portion of them. Among around 85,000 clones listed, roughly nine tenths were seen once. Turning to this clone: Its antigen is still unknown.

The starting material was CD4+ or CD8+ T cells sorted from blood, obtained in a trial of the OX40 agonist ivuxolimab. The source is an adult with an advanced solid tumor such as melanoma, head and neck, liver or kidney cancer.

CDR3 sequence (DNA): TGCGCCAGCAGCTACAGACAGGGGGCACTAGCCAAAAACATTCAGTACTTC. It encodes CASSYRQGALAKNIQYF. The genes are TRBV5-1 and TRBJ2-4; 10 positions agree with TRBD1. The ends lost 3 bases at V and 0 bases at J; junction bases unmatched: 6. The CDR3 is 17 amino acids. Germline V gene sequence: CDR1 SGHRS, CDR2 YFSETQ.